These 14 T cell receptor beta chains were all obtained from the same sample, sequenced in a study of cytomegalovirus exposure and HLA in healthy donors. Use of 60 Vbeta and 13 Jbeta primers characterized the PCR. Assay: immunoSEQ multiplex PCR; the TCRdb copy retains only in-frame clones and omits some. The sample lists some 84,000 clones, around 80% occurring once. What was sequenced was PBMCs. The source of these receptors is a male donor in good health and CMV-seropositive.

This chain uses TRBV7-9 with TRBJ2-1; 7 positions agree with TRBD2. This CDR3 spans 15 amino acids. Trimming cost V 0 bases and J 8 bases; bases outside gene matches: 7. Germline values: CDR1 SEHNR, CDR2 FQNEAQ (reference sequence). The chain's CDR3 is CASSLAVAGVDEQFF. As DNA, the CDR3 is TGTGCCAGCAGCTTAGCTGTTGCGGGAGTGGATGAGCAGTTCTTC. Drawing the rest from reference TRBV7-9 and TRBJ2-1, the complete variable domain is DTGVSQNPRHKITKRGQNVTFRCDPISEHNRLYWYRQTLGQGPEFLTYFQNEAQLEKSRLLSDRFSAERPKGSFSTLEIQRTEQGDSAMYLCASSLAVAGVDEQFFGPGTRLTVL.

The chain couples TRBV5-1 to TRBJ2-2, with 7 bases aligning to TRBD2. In germline, CDR1 is SGHRS, CDR2 YFSETQ. The CDR3 loop spans 16 amino acids. The J segment lost 6 bases and the V segment lost 4 bases, leaving 12 bases of the junction unmatched. CDR3 nucleotides: TGCGCCAGCAGCCAATCCCCGGCTAGCGGCCCCGGGGAGCTGTTTTTT. Translating gives CASSQSPASGPGELFF.

The chain links TRBV30 to TRBJ2-6, with a possible D match to TRBD1 (6 bases). The V and J ends lost 2 bases and 0 bases respectively, with 8 bases between them. The CDR3 is 15 residues long. From germline, CDR1 is GTSNPN and CDR2 SVGIG (reference sequence). The CDR3 loop reads CAWSLGGSGANVLTF. The CDR3 DNA reads TGTGCCTGGAGTTTAGGGGGCTCTGGGGCCAACGTCCTGACTTTC. The variable domain in full, with the rest retrieved from reference TRBV30 and TRBJ2-6, is SQTIHQWPATLVQPVGSPLSLECTVEGTSNPNLYWYRQAAGRGLQLLFYSVGIGQISSEVPQNLSASRPQDRQFILSSKKLLLSDSGFYLCAWSLGGSGANVLTFGAGSRLTVL.

Points on this clone: One end of the junction is discordant with germline, which a read error may explain. J is TRBJ2-6 and V is TRBV28; TRBD1 is a possible D gene (5 bases). CDR3 length equals 18 residues. Germline CDR1 and CDR2: MDHEN and SYDVKM. As DNA, the CDR3 is TGTGCCATCAGTTCGTTAAGACAGACATACTCTGGGGCCAACGTCCTGACTTTC. It yields the protein CAISSLRQTYSGANVLTF.

The chain employs TRBV2 and TRBJ1-5; D not resolved. Trimming pared 7 bases from V and 7 bases from J, leaving 14 bases between. Germline CDR1 and CDR2: SNHLY and FYNNEI. CDR3 length: 13 residues. The CDR3 DNA reads TGTGCCAGCACATTCCTGGGCCAGCAGCCCCAGCATTTT. Its protein product is CASTFLGQQPQHF.

The J gene is TRBJ2-1, the V gene TRBV11-3; D is perhaps TRBD2 (6 bases). The CDR3 length is 15 residues. CDR1 is SGHNT and CDR2 is YENEEA in the germline V gene. V dropped 2 bases and J dropped 4 bases, with 12 bases sitting between them. For the CDR3, the DNA is TGTGCCAGCAGCTTACGACTAGGGGAGTACAATGAGCAGTTCTTC. Its translation is CASSLRLGEYNEQFF.

This chain uses TRBV30 with TRBJ2-7; possible D gene TRBD2, 5 bases. V lost 1 base, J lost 3 bases, and 10 bases lay in between. This CDR3 is 13 amino acids long. Germline values: CDR1 GTSNPN, CDR2 SVGIG (reference sequence). The CDR3 loop reads CAWSGAGVYEQYF. The DNA for the CDR3 is TGTGCCTGGAGTGGTGCCGGGGTCTACGAGCAGTACTTC.

The chain combines TRBV29-1 with TRBJ1-1; D is perhaps TRBD1 (5 bases). The CDR3 runs to 13 residues. CDR1 SQVTM and CDR2 ANQGSEA come from the germline V gene. Between the trimmed V and J ends, which lost 4 bases and 0 bases, there was a span of 9 bases. The CDR3 is CSVGTRLNTEAFF. The CDR3 bases are TGCAGCGTTGGGACACGGTTGAACACTGAAGCTTTCTTT.

This clone was counted at least ten times. V usage is TRBV28 and J usage is TRBJ1-2; 11 bases are shared with TRBD1. CDR1 and CDR2 (germline): MDHEN, SYDVKM. The CDR3 runs 16 residues. Trimming removed 6 bases from V and 3 bases from J; junction bases left unmatched: 9. The CDR3 spells CASSLTRTGGHYGYTF. The DNA of the CDR3 is TGTGCCAGCAGCCTGACCAGGACAGGGGGCCACTATGGCTACACCTTC.

V gene TRBV7-7 combines with J gene TRBJ2-7; D is ambiguous. The CDR3 runs 14 residues. V was pared by 6 bases and J by 0 bases, with 12 bases between. Germline V gene lookup returns CDR1 SSHAT and CDR2 FNYEAQ (reference sequence). The CDR3, as DNA: TGTGCCAGCAGGCAGCGCAACCGCTCCTACGAGCAGTACTTC. This gives the protein CASRQRNRSYEQYF.

V gene TRBV4-1 combines with J gene TRBJ2-2, with D unresolved. Germline loops: CDR1 MGHRA, CDR2 YSYEKL. Trimming removed 3 bases at V and 5 bases at J, with 7 bases between. The CDR3 length is 13 residues. The chain's CDR3 is CASSHPATGELFF. CDR3 DNA sequence: TGCGCCAGCAGCCATCCTGCGACCGGGGAGCTGTTTTTT.

The rearrangement joins TRBV7-9 to TRBJ1-4, with a tentative D call TRBD1 (5 bases). The V gene's germline CDR1 is SEHNR and CDR2 FQNEAQ (reference sequence). The length of the CDR3 is 15 residues. V was cut by 8 bases and J by 4 bases, with 17 bases left in between. The CDR3 bases are TGTGCCAGCGATGGGGGGTTGGAACGTAATGAAAAACTGTTTTTT. It codes for CASDGGLERNEKLFF.

This sequence joins TRBV15 and TRBJ1-2; D might be TRBD1 (6 bases). CDR3 length equals 13 residues. Germline V gene lookup returns CDR1 LNHNV and CDR2 YYDKDF (reference sequence). Trimming stripped 2 bases from V and 4 bases from J, with 8 bases between. The CDR3 region is CATSRQGPYGYTF. The CDR3 DNA reads as TGTGCCACCAGCAGACAGGGGCCCTATGGCTACACCTTC. Based on the CDR3 plus reference TRBV15 and TRBJ1-2, the full variable domain is DAMVIQNPRYQVTQFGKPVTLSCSQTLNHNVMYWYQQKSSQAPKLLFHYYDKDFNNEADTPDNFQSRRPNTSFCFLDIRSPGLGDTAMYLCATSRQGPYGYTFGSGTRLTVV.

V and J are TRBV2 and TRBJ2-1; 11 bases align to TRBD2. Germline-derived CDR1 and CDR2 are SNHLY and FYNNEI. Trimming cost V 5 bases and J 4 bases; bases outside gene matches: 7. The CDR3 runs 16 residues. The CDR3 region is CASSSQLAGAYNEQFF. CDR3 DNA sequence: TGTGCCAGCAGTAGTCAACTAGCGGGAGCTTACAATGAGCAGTTCTTC.